This TCR beta chain came from a study of metastatic and nonmetastatic thyroid tumors. Study at large: Comparative analysis of repertoires was undertaken across blood and tumor or nodule tissue obtained from malignant and benign thyroid patients.

Judged by abundance, this clone is large. What it binds is unknown. Study-level points and caveats: Malignant tumors reportedly showed significantly higher TCR beta diversity than benign nodules in both blood and tumor.

Until they underwent thyroid surgery, no patient had received any treatment. Trimming took 0 bases from V and 6 from J; bases not matched to a gene: 11. CDR1 is SGHAT and CDR2 is FQNNGV in the germline V gene. The CDR3 sequence is 18 residues long. In the original processing: Across clinicopathological groups, CDR3 differences served as the basis for building a distant-metastasis classifier for papillary thyroid cancer. From the PCR reads, TCRdb re-called clones with MiXCR. TCRdb's processing, not the authors', yielded these V and J calls. Of around 6,000 clones in the sample, less than 30% are singletons; the top ten hold under 55%.

The sample was adjacent normal tissue. The sequence was obtained from a female donor with papillary thyroid cancer or a benign thyroid nodule (not recorded which). Some clones in this sample may be carry-over from other donors' samples. V is TRBV11-2 and J is TRBJ2-2; 9 nucleotides match TRBD2. The CDR3 reads CASSLDAGLAGKAGELFF. The CDR3 DNA follows: TGTGCCAGCAGCTTAGATGCGGGCCTAGCGGGAAAAGCCGGGGAGCTGTTTTTT.